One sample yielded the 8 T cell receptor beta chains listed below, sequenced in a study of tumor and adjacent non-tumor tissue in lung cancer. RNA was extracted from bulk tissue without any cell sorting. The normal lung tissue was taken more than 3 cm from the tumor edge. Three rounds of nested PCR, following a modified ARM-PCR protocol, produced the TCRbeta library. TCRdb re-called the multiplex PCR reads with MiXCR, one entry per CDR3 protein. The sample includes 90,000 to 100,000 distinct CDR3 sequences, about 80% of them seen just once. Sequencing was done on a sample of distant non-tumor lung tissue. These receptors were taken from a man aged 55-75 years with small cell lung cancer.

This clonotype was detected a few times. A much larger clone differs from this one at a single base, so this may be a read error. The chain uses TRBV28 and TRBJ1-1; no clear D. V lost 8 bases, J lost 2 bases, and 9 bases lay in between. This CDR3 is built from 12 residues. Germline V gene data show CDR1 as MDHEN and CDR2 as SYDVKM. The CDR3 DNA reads TGTGCCAGCGTCGACCCTAACACTGAAGCTTTCTTT. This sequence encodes CASVDPNTEAFF.

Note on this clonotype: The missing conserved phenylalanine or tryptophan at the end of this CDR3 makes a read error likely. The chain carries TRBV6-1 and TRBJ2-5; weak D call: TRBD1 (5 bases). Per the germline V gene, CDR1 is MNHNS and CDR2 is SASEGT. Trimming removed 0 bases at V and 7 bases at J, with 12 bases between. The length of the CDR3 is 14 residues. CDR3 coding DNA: TGTGCCAGCAGTGAAGCTCCTGAAGGGGTGACCCAGTACATC. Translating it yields CASSEAPEGVTQYI.

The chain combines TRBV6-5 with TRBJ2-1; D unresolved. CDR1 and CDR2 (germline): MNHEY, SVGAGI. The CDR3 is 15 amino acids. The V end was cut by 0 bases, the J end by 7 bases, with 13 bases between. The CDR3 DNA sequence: TGTGCCAGCAGTTACTCTGGTGGAGTCGATAATGAGCAGTTCTTC. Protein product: CASSYSGGVDNEQFF.

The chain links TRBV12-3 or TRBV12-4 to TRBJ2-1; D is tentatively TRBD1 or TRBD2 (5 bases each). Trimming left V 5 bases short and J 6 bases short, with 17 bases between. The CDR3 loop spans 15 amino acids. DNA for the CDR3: TGTGCCAGCAGTCCGACTATCTGGGGCTTCAATGAGCAGTTCTTC. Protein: CASSPTIWGFNEQFF.

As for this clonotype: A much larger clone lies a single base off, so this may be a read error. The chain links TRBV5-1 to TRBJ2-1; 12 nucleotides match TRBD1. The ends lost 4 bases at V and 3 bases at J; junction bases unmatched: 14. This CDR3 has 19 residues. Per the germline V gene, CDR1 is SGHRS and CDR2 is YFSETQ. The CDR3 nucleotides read TGCGCCAGCAGCCCTCTCCCGCCCGGGACAGGGGGCAGCTACAATGAGCAGTTCTTC. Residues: CASSPLPPGTGGSYNEQFF.

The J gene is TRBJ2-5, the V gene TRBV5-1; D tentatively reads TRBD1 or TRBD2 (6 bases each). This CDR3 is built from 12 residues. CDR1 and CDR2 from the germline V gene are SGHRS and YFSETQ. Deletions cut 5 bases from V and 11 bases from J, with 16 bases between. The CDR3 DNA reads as TGCGCCAGCAGTCGGGGGCGAGATACTCAGTACTTC. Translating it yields CASSRGRDTQYF.

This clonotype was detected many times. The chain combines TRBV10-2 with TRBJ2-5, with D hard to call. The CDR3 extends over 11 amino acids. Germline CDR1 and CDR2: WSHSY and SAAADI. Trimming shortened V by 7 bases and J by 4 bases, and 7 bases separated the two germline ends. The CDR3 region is CASKVGETQYF. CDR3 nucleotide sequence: TGCGCCAGCAAGGTTGGAGAGACCCAGTACTTC.

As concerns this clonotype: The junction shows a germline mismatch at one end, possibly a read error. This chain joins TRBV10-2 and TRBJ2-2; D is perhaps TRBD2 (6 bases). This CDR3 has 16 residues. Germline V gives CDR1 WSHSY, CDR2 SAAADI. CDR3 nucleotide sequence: TGCGCCAGCCTTGGAGGGGAATTAGCGAACACCGGGGAACTGTTTTTT. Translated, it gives CASLGGELANTGELFF.